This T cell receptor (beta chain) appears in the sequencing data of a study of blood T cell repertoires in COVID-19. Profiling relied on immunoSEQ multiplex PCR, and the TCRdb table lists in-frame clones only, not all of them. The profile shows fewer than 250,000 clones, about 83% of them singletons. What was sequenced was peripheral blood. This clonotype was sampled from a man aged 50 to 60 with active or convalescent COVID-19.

CDR3 in amino acids: CASSVAAAAGTYNEQFF. CDR3 bases: TGTGCCAGCAGCGTTGCCGCGGCTGCGGGGACCTACAATGAGCAGTTCTTC. This chain uses TRBV9 with TRBJ2-1; D perhaps matches TRBD2 (6 bases). V lost 2 bases and J lost 2, with 17 bases in between. The CDR3 length is 17 residues. Germline V CDR1 and CDR2: SGDLS, YYNGEE.